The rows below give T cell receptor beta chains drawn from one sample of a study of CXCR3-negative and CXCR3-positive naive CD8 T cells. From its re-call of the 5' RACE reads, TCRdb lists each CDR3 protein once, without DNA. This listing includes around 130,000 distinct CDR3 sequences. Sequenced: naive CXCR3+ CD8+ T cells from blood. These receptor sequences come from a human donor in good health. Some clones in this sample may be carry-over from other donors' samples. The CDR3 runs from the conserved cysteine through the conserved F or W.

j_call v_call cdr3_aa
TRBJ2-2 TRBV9 CASSVEIRQQNTGELFF
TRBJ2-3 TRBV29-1 CSVVPAVRTDTQYF
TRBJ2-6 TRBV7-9 CASSPQGSGANVLTF
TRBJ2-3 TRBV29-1 CSVYLGGTDTQYF
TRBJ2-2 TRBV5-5 CASSPLVLRTGGIMNTGELFF
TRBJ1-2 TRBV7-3 CASSFTPPGPYGYTF
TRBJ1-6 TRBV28 CASSLFAEAMSPLHF
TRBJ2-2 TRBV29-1 CSAKDASRGELFF
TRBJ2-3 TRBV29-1 CSGGTDNTDTQYF
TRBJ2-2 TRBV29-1 CSVEDQHTGELFF
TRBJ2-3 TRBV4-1 CASSQLTTIMGGTDTQYF
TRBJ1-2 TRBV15 CATSREGVEAYGYTF
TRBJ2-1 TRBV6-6 CASSQESPGLAIYNEQFF